Here is one TCR beta chain with its context. Its antigen is currently unknown. The sample is drawn from a study of identical twins. General observations from the study: Twins shared out-of-frame alpha sequences with excess low generation probability. Models came in too low on out-of-frame TCR alpha sharing in monozygotic twins. Carriage of fewer insertions was seen in abundant cord blood beta clonotypes, whereas memory repertoires showed none.

The V gene's germline CDR1 is MNHNS and CDR2 SASEGT. There are 15 residues in the CDR3. V shed 4 bases and J 5 bases; nucleotides not matched to a gene: 9. Through template switching, a universal primer site was introduced, and the cDNA contained unique molecular identifiers. TCRdb called the 5' RACE reads again in MiXCR, with one record for every CDR3 protein. The sample lists roughly 690,000 distinct CDR3 sequences, 6% to 6.5% occurring once. Material for sequencing was naive T cells sorted from blood. The chain couples TRBV6-1 to TRBJ1-1; TRBD1 aligns across 8 bases. The TCR comes from a man in his late teens or twenties in good health. The CDR3 is CASSGSGQVRTEAFF. CDR3 DNA: TGTGCCAGCAGTGGTTCGGGACAGGTGAGGACTGAAGCTTTCTTT.